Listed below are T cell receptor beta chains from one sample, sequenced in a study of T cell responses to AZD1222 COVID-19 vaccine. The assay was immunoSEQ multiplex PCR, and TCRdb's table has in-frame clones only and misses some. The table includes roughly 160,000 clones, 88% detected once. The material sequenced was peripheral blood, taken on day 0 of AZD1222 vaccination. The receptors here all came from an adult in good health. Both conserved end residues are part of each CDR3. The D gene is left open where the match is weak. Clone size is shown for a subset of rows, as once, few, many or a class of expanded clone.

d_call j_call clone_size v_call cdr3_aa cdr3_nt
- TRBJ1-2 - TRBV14 CASSQEAAKYGYTF TGTGCCAGCAGCCAAGAGGCCGCAAAGTATGGCTACACCTTC
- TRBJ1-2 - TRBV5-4 CASSPGQQDYGYTF TGTGCCAGCAGCCCCGGACAGCAAGACTATGGCTACACCTTC
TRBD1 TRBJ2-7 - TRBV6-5 CASLQGAVSYEQYF TGTGCCAGCCTCCAGGGGGCGGTTTCCTACGAGCAGTACTTC
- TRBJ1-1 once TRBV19 CARAPGVIAFF TGTGCCAGGGCACCAGGGGTTATAGCTTTCTTT
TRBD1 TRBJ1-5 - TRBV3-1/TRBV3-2 CASSPGTGHNQPQHF TGTGCCAGCAGCCCCGGGACAGGGCACAATCAGCCCCAGCATTTT
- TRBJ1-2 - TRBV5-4 CASSPGGSNYGYTF TGTGCCAGCAGCCCGGGGGGCTCAAACTATGGCTACACCTTC
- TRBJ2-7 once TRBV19 CASSITAGGQQQYF TGTGCCAGTAGTATAACGGCAGGAGGCCAGCAGCAGTACTTC
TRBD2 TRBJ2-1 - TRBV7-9 CASSLAGTSGNYNEQFF TGTGCCAGCAGCTTAGCGGGGACTAGCGGTAACTACAATGAGCAGTTCTTC
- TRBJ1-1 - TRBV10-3 CAISETEGTEAFF TGTGCCATCAGTGAGACAGAGGGGACTGAAGCTTTCTTT
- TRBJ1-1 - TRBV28 CASSVTGLREAFF TGTGCCAGCAGTGTGACAGGACTACGTGAAGCTTTCTTT
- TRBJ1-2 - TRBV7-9 CASSLDLEPYGYTF TGTGCCAGCAGCTTAGATCTGGAGCCCTATGGCTACACCTTC
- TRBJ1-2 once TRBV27 CASSLSAMDSYGYTF TGTGCCAGCAGTTTATCCGCCATGGACAGCTATGGCTACACCTTC
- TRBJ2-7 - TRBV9 CASSVGPGSNYEQYF TGTGCCAGCAGCGTAGGACCAGGATCCAACTACGAGCAGTACTTC
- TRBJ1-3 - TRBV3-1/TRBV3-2 CASSPGGEYSGNTIYF TGTGCCAGCAGCCCGGGCGGCGAATACTCTGGAAACACCATATATTTT
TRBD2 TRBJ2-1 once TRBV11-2 CASSSIPTSGTNEQFF TGTGCCAGCAGCTCCATACCGACTAGCGGGACCAATGAGCAGTTCTTC
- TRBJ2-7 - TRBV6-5 CASSPNTGSHEQYF TGTGCCAGCAGCCCCAACACAGGGTCTCACGAGCAGTACTTC
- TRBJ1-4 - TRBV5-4 CASSLAGEVEKLFF TGTGCCAGCAGCTTGGCAGGGGAGGTTGAAAAACTGTTTTTT
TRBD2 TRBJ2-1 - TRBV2 CASSGGLAGGPEQFF TGTGCCAGCAGTGGAGGACTAGCGGGGGGGCCGGAGCAGTTCTTC
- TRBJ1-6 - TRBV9 CASNGQNNSPLHF TGTGCCAGCAACGGACAGAACAATTCACCCCTCCACTTT
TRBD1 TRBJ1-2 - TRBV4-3 CASSQGQGREDGYTF TGCGCCAGCAGCCAGGGACAGGGGCGTGAGGATGGCTACACCTTC
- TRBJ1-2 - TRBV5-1 CASGPDPGRVYGYTF TGCGCCAGCGGCCCCGACCCGGGACGGGTCTATGGCTACACCTTC
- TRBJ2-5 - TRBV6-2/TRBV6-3 CASSYSKVMRETQYF TGTGCCAGCAGTTACTCGAAGGTGATGAGAGAGACCCAGTACTTC
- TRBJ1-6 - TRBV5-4 CASRPGGSDNSPLHF TGTGCCAGCAGACCCGGGGGCAGTGATAATTCACCCCTCCACTTT
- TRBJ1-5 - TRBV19 CASSSLRTDSNQPQHF TGTGCCAGTAGTTCTTTGCGGACGGATAGCAATCAGCCCCAGCATTTT
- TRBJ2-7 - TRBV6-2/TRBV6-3 CASSYRRGLSYEQYF TGTGCCAGCAGTTACCGGCGGGGACTCTCCTACGAGCAGTACTTC
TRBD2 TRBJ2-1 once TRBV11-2 CASSLDSPAGGNEQFF TGTGCCAGCAGCTTAGATTCCCCAGCGGGGGGGAATGAGCAGTTCTTC
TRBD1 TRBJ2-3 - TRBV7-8 CASSLWADRGRSDTQYF TGTGCCAGCAGCTTATGGGCGGACAGGGGGCGATCAGATACGCAGTATTTT
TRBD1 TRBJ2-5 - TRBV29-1 CSASGTEYQETQYF TGCAGCGCCTCCGGGACAGAGTACCAAGAGACCCAGTACTTC
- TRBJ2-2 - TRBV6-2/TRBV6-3 CASTPVVGERLNTGELFF TGTGCCAGCACCCCAGTTGTGGGGGAGAGGCTGAACACCGGGGAGCTGTTTTTT
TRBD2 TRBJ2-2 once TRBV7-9 CASSVGLAGGIGELFF TGTGCCAGCAGCGTAGGACTAGCGGGAGGCATCGGGGAGCTGTTTTTT
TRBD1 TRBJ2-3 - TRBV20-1 CSARDRVFTDTQYF TGCAGTGCTCGTGACAGGGTATTCACAGATACGCAGTATTTT
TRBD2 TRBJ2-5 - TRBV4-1 CASSQVWTSGRHPETQYF TGCGCCAGCAGCCAAGTATGGACTAGCGGGCGGCACCCGGAGACCCAGTACTTC
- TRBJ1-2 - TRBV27 CASRNSEDYGYTF TGTGCCAGCCGCAACAGTGAGGACTATGGCTACACCTTC
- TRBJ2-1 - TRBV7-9 CASSLLYNEQFF TGTGCCAGCAGCTTACTATACAATGAGCAGTTCTTC
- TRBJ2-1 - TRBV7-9 CASSPQNEQFF TGTGCCAGCAGCCCTCAGAATGAGCAGTTCTTC
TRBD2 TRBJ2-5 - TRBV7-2 CASMPTSGRAETQYF TGTGCCAGCATGCCGACTAGCGGGAGGGCGGAGACCCAGTACTTC
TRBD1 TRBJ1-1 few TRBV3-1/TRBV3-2 CASSHWDRNTEAFF TGTGCCAGCAGCCACTGGGACAGGAACACTGAAGCTTTCTTT
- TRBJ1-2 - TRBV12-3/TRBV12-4 CASSLMSGYTF TGTGCCAGCAGTTTAATGTCGGGCTACACCTTC
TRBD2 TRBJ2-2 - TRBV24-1 CATSAASGEGNTGELFF TGTGCCACCAGTGCGGCTAGCGGGGAGGGGAACACCGGGGAGCTGTTTTTT
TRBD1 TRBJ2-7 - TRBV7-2 CASSLAGQGIGYEQYF TGTGCCAGCAGCTTAGCGGGACAGGGGATAGGTTACGAGCAGTACTTC
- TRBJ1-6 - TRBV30 CAWSRTGGRLYF TGTGCCTGGAGTCGTACTGGGGGCCGCCTGTACTTT
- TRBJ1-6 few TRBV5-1 CASSLEQGNSPLHF TGCGCCAGCAGCTTGGAGCAGGGTAATTCACCCCTCCACTTT
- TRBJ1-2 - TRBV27 CASRSLGVGDGYTF TGTGCCAGCCGCTCGTTGGGGGTAGGGGATGGCTACACCTTC
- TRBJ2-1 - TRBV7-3 CASSQTVYSRQFF TGTGCCAGCAGCCAGACAGTATACAGTAGACAGTTCTTC